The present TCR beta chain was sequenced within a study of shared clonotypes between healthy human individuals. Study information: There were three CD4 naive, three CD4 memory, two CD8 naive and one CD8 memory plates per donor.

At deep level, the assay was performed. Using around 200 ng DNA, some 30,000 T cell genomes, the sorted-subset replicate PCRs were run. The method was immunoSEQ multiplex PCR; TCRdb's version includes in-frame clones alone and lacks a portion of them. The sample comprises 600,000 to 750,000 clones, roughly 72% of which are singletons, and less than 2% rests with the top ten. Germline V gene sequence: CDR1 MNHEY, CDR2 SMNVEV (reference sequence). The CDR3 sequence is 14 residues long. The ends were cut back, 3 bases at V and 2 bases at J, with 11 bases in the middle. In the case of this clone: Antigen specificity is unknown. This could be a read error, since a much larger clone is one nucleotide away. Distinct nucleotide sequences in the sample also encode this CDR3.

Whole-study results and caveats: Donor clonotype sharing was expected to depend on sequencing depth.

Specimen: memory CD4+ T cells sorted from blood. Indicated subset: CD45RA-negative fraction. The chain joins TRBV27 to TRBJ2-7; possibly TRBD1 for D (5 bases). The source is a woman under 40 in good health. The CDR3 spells CASSFSQGPYEQYF. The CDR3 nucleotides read TGTGCCAGCAGTTTTAGTCAGGGCCCCTACGAGCAGTACTTC.